This is a list of T cell receptor beta chains from one sample in a study of shared clonotypes between healthy human individuals. Generated by immunoSEQ multiplex PCR, the TCRdb table keeps only in-frame clones and is missing some. Among about 2.4 million clones listed, about 92% were seen once. Sample: naive CD4+ T cells sorted from blood. These receptors all stem from a man between 18 and 29 years old in good health. The CDR3 runs from the conserved cysteine through the conserved F or W. Each record gives: J gene, V gene, clone size, D gene, CDR3 DNA, CDR3 protein. A D gene is named only where the DNA matches it firmly. Clone size is stated in some rows and not others, as once, few, many or a class when expanded.

TRBJ1-2 TRBV27 NA TRBD1 TGTGCCAGCAGTTCGGACAGGGTAGGCGGCTACACCTTC CASSSDRVGGYTF
TRBJ2-7 TRBV7-2 NA NA TGTGCCAGCAGCTTATCGCCAGGGCGTTCTGACGAGCAGTACTTC CASSLSPGRSDEQYF
TRBJ2-2 TRBV10-3 NA NA TGTGCCATCAGTGACATCCGGACTTGGAACACCGGGGAGCTGTTTTTT CAISDIRTWNTGELFF
TRBJ2-5 TRBV10-3 NA NA TGTGCCATCAGTGACGGTCTGGGACCGGAGACCCAGTACTTC CAISDGLGPETQYF
TRBJ1-1 TRBV6-1 once TRBD1 TGTGCCAGCAGTCCAATTGGACAGGGCCCCTTCTTT CASSPIGQGPFF
TRBJ2-2 TRBV6-5 NA NA TGTGCCAGCAGGCTCCCGGGGGGGGAGCTGTTTTTT CASRLPGGELFF
TRBJ2-7 TRBV2 NA NA TGTGCCAGCGGATCTTGGAGCGACGAGCAGTACTTC CASGSWSDEQYF
TRBJ1-5 TRBV10-3 few TRBD1 TGTGCCATCAGCCGAGGACAGGGAGTGGATCAGCCCCAGCATTTT CAISRGQGVDQPQHF
TRBJ2-3 TRBV7-2 NA TRBD2 TGTGCCAGCAGCCCTCGGACTAGCGCGCGCACAGATACGCAGTATTTT CASSPRTSARTDTQYF
TRBJ2-4 TRBV18 NA TRBD2 TGTGCCAGCTCACTCACTAGCGGTCTAGCCAAAAACATTCAGTACTTC CASSLTSGLAKNIQYF
TRBJ2-7 TRBV4-3 NA TRBD1 TGCGCCAGCAGCCCTCGACAGGGGATATACGAGCAGTACTTC CASSPRQGIYEQYF
TRBJ2-1 TRBV2 NA TRBD2 TGTGCCAGCAGCCCCGGGAGGGGACTTTACAATGAGCAGTTCTTC CASSPGRGLYNEQFF
TRBJ2-2 TRBV4-1 NA NA TGCGCCAGCAGCCAGGATTACACCGGGGAGCTGTTTTTT CASSQDYTGELFF
TRBJ1-1 TRBV18 NA NA TGTGCCAGCTCCTCTCAATGGGGTGGGACCTCAATGAACACTGAAGCTTTCTTT CASSSQWGGTSMNTEAFF
TRBJ1-5 TRBV23-1 NA TRBD1 TGCGCCAGCAGTCCCCGCCACAGGGGGAATTCAGTCCATAGCAATCAGCCCCAGCATTTT CASSPRHRGNSVHSNQPQHF
TRBJ1-2 TRBV2 NA NA TGTGCCAGCAGTTACAGGGATGGCTACACCTTC CASSYRDGYTF
TRBJ2-3 TRBV30 NA TRBD1 TGTGCCTGGAGTGTAAGGACAGGGGTTACAGATACGCAGTATTTT CAWSVRTGVTDTQYF
TRBJ2-5 TRBV5-1 NA NA TGCGCCAGCAGCCCTAACCCCCAAGAGACCCAGTACTTC CASSPNPQETQYF
TRBJ1-4 TRBV11-2 NA NA TGTGCCAGCAGCTTAGGGACCGAGGGAAAACTGTTTTTT CASSLGTEGKLFF